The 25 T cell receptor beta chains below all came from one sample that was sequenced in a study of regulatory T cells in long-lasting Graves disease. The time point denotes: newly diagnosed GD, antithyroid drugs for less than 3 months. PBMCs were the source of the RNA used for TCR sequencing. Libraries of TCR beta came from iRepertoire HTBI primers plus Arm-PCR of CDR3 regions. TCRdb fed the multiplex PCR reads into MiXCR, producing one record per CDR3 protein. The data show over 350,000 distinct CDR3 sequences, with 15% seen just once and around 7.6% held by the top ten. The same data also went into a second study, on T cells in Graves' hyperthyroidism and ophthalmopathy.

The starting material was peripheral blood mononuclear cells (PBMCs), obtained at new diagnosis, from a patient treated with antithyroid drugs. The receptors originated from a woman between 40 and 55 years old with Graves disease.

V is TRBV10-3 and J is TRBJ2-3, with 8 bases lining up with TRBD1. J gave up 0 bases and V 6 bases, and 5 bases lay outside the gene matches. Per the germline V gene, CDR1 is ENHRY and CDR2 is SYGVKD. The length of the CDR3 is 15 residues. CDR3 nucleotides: TGTGCCATCAGGAGGACAGGGAGGAGCACAGATACGCAGTATTTT. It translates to CAIRRTGRSTDTQYF.

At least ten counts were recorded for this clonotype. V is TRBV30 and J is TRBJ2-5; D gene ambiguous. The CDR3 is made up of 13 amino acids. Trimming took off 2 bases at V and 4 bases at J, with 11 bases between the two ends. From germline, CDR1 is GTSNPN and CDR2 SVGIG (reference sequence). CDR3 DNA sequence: TGTGCCTGGAGTTACGTATTTGGAGAGACCCAGTACTTC. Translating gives CAWSYVFGETQYF.

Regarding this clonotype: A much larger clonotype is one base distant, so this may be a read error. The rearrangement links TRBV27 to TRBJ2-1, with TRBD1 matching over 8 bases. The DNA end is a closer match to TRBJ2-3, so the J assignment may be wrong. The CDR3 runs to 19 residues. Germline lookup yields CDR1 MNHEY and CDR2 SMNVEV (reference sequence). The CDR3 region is CASSSSHRDRGFVRGTQYF. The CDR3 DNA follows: TGTGCCAGCAGTTCGAGCCACCGTGACAGGGGTTTTGTTAGAGGGACGCAGTATTTT.

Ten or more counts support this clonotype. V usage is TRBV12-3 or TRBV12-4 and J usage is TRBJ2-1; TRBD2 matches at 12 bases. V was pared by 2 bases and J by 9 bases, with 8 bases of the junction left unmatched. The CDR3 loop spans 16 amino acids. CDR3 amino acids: CASSLSRLAGVAEQFF. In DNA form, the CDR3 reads TGTGCCAGCAGTTTAAGTAGACTAGCGGGAGTTGCTGAGCAGTTCTTC.

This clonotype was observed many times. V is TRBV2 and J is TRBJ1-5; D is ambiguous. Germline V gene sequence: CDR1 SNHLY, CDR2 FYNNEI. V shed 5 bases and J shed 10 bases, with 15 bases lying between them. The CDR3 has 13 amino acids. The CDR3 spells CASSRVRSDPQHF. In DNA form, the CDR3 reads TGTGCCAGCAGTCGCGTCAGGTCCGACCCCCAGCATTTT.

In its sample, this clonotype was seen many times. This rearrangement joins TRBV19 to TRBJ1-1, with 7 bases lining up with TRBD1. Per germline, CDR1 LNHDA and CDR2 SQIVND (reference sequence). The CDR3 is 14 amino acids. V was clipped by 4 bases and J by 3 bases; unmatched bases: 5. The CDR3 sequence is CASSTRQGDTEAFF. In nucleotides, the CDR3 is TGTGCCAGTAGTACGAGACAGGGAGACACTGAAGCTTTCTTT.

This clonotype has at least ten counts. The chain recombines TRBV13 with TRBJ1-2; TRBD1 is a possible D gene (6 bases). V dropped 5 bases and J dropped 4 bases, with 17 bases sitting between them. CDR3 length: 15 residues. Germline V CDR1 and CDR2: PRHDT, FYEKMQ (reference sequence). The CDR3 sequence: CASSLLGGESYGYTF. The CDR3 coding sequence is TGTGCCAGCAGCCTCCTTGGGGGCGAGAGCTATGGCTACACCTTC. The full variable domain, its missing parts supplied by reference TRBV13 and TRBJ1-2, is AAGVIQSPRHLIKEKRETATLKCYPIPRHDTVYWYQQGPGQDPQFLISFYEKMQSDKGSIPDRFSAQQFSDYHSELNMSSLELGDSALYFCASSLLGGESYGYTFGSGTRLTVV.

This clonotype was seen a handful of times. This CDR3 reads CASSQATGQKPQHF. CDR3 nucleotides: TGTGCCAGCAGCCAAGCGACAGGTCAGAAGCCCCAGCATTTT. V is TRBV3-1 and J is TRBJ1-5; a weak D match, TRBD1 (6 bases). Deletions cut 1 base from V and 8 bases from J, with 12 bases between. The germline V gene encodes CDR1 LGHDT and CDR2 YNNKEL (reference sequence). The CDR3 is 14 amino acids. The full variable domain, rest sourced from reference TRBV3-1 and TRBJ1-5, is DTAVSQTPKYLVTQMGNDKSIKCEQNLGHDTMYWYKQDSKKFLKIMFSYNNKELIINETVPNRFSPKSPDKAHLNLHINSLELGDSAVYFCASSQATGQKPQHFGDGTRLSIL.

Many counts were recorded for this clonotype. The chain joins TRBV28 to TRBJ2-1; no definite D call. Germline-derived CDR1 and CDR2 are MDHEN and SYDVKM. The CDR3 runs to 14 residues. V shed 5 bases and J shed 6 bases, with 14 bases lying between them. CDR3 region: CASSPPGPINEQFF. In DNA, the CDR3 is TGTGCCAGCAGTCCTCCAGGACCAATCAATGAGCAGTTCTTC.

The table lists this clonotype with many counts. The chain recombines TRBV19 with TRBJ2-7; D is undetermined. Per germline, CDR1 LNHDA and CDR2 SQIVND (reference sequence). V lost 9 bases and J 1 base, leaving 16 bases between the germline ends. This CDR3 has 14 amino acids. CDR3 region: CASSLGLDSYEQYF. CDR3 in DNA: TGTGCCAGCAGTTTAGGGCTCGATTCCTACGAGCAGTACTTC.

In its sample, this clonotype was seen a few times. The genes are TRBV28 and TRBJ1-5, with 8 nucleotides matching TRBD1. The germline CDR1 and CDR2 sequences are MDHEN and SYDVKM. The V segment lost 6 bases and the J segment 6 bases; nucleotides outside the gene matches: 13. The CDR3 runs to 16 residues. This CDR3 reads CASRSGGQVASQPQHF. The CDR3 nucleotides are TGTGCCAGCAGAAGTGGGGGACAGGTTGCAAGTCAGCCCCAGCATTTT.

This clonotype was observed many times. The CDR3 DNA follows: TGTGCCAGCAGTTCCGGGAGCTCCTACGAGCAGTACTTC. Translation gives CASSSGSSYEQYF. The V and J genes are TRBV12-3 or TRBV12-4 and TRBJ2-7; possibly TRBD2 for D (6 bases). V was cut by 4 bases and J by 0 bases, with 7 bases left in between. This CDR3 is 13 amino acids long.

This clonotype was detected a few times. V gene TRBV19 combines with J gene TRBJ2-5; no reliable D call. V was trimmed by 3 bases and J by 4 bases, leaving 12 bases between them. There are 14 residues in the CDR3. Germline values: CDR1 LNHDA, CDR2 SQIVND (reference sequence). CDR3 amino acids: CASSMSRYLETQYF. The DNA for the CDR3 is TGTGCCAGTAGTATGTCGCGGTACTTAGAGACCCAGTACTTC.

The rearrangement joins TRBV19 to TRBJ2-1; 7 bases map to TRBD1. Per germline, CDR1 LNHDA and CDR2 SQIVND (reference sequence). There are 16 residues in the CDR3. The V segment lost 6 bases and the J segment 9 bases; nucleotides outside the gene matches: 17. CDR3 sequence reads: CASSQPRTGLGSEQFF. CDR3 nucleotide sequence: TGTGCCAGTAGCCAGCCTCGGACAGGTTTGGGTAGTGAGCAGTTCTTC.

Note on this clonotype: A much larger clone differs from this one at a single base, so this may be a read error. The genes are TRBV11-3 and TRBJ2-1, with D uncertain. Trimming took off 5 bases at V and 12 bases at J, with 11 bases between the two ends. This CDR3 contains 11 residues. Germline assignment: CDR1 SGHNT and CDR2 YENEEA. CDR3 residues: CASSLISGQFF. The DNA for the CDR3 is TGTGCCAGCAGCCTCATCAGTGGGCAGTTCTTC.

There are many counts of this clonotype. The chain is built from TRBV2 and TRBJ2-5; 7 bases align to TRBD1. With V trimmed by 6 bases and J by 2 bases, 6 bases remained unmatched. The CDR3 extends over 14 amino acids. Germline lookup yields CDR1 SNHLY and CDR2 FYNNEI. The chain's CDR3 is CASSDRDRQETQYF. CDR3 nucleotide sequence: TGTGCCAGCAGCGACCGGGACAGACAAGAGACCCAGTACTTC.

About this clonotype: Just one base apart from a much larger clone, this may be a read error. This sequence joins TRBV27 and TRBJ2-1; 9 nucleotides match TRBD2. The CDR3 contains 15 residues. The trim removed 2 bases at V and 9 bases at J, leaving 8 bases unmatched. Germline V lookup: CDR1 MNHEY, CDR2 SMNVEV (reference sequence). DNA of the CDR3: TGTGCCAGCAGTTTACCGCTTAGCGGGAGAAGTGAGCAGTTCTTC. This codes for CASSLPLSGRSEQFF.

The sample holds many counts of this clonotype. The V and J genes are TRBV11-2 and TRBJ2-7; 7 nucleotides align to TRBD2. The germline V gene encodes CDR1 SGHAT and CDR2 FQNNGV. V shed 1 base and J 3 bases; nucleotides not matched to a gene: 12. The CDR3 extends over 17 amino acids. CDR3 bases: TGTGCCAGCAGCTTAGGGGGAGCACTAGCGACCCTCTACGAGCAGTACTTC. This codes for CASSLGGALATLYEQYF.

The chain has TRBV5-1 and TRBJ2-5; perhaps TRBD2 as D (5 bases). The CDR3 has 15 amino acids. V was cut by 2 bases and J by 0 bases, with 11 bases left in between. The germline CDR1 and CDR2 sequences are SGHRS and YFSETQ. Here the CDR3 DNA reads TGCGCCAGCAGCTTAGCGGATCGGTACCAAGAGACCCAGTACTTC. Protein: CASSLADRYQETQYF.

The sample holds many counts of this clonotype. The CDR3, as DNA: TGTGCCAGCAGCCCTCAATACGGCGCTAACTATGGCTACACCTTC. It is translated as CASSPQYGANYGYTF. The genes are TRBV27 and TRBJ1-2; no reliable D call. V was clipped by 6 bases and J by 0 bases, with 14 bases between them. Germline V gene data show CDR1 as MNHEY and CDR2 as SMNVEV (reference sequence). CDR3 size: 15 residues.

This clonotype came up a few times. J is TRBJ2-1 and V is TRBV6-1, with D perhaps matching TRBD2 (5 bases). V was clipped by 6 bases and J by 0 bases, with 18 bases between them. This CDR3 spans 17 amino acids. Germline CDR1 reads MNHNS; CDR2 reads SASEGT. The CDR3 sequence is CASSPSALASSYNEQFF. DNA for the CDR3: TGTGCCAGCAGCCCGTCCGCCCTAGCCAGCTCCTACAATGAGCAGTTCTTC.

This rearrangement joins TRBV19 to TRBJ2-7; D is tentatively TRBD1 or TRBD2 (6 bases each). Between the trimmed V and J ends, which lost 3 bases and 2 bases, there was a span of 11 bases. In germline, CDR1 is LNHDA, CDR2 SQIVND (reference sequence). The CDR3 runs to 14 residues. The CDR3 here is CASSIKGGPYEQYF. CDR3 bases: TGTGCCAGTAGTATTAAAGGGGGGCCCTACGAGCAGTACTTC.

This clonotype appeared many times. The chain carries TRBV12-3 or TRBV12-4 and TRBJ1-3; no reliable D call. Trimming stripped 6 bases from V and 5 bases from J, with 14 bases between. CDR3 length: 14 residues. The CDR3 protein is CASSYDRGRNTIYF. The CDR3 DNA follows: TGTGCCAGCAGCTATGACCGGGGTAGAAACACCATATATTTT.

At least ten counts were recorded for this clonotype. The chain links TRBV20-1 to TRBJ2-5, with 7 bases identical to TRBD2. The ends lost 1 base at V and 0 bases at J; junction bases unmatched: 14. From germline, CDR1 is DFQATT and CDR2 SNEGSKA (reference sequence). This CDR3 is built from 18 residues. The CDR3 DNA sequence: TGCAGTGCTAGAGGGTTTGGTGGGAGGGATCTAAACCAAGAGACCCAGTACTTC. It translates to CSARGFGGRDLNQETQYF.

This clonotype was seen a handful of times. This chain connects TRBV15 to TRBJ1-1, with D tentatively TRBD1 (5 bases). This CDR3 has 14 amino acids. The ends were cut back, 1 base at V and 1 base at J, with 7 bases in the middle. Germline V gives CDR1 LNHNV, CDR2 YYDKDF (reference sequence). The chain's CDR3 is CATSRAGGNTEAFF. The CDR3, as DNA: TGTGCCACCAGCAGAGCTGGGGGGAACACTGAAGCTTTCTTT.